The 9 T cell receptor beta chains presented below share a single source sample, sequenced in a study of T-cell reconstitution after alpha-beta-depleted transplantation in children. A library of TCRbeta sequences, prepared with unique molecular identifiers, was generated. MiXCR, run by TCRdb on the PCR reads, gives a single entry per CDR3 protein. The sample yields a few hundred thousand distinct CDR3 sequences, over 20% seen once. The sample consisted of PBMCs, taken before TCRalphabeta/CD19-depleted stem cell transplant. These receptors came from a boy under two years old with Wiskott-Aldrich syndrome, due to receive a stem cell transplant.

The gene calls are TRBV6-5 and TRBJ2-1, with 13 bases aligning to TRBD2. This CDR3 has 17 amino acids. The germline gives CDR1 MNHEY, CDR2 SVGAGI. Trimming cost V 1 base and J 7 bases; bases outside gene matches: 7. The CDR3 DNA is TGTGCCAGCAGTTACTACGGACTAGCGGGAGAAGGGAATGAGCAGTTCTTC. Amino acid sequence: CASSYYGLAGEGNEQFF.

The V gene is TRBV14, the J gene TRBJ2-7, with 9 bases fitting TRBD1. V lost 4 bases, J lost 0 bases, and 4 bases stayed unmatched. This CDR3 has 15 amino acids. Germline V lookup: CDR1 SGHDN, CDR2 FVKESK. CDR3 loop: CASSRDRGSSYEQYF. The CDR3 DNA sequence: TGTGCCAGCAGCCGAGACAGGGGGAGCTCCTACGAGCAGTACTTC.

A few counts support this clonotype. The V call is TRBV4-2, the J call TRBJ2-2; 7 nucleotides agree with TRBD2. V was pared by 0 bases and J by 6 bases, with 4 bases of the junction left unmatched. Germline-derived CDR1 and CDR2 are LGHNA and YNFKEQ. The CDR3 has 15 amino acids. The CDR3 loop is CASSQDPSGAGELFF. The CDR3 region has the DNA TGTGCCAGCAGCCAAGACCCTAGCGGAGCCGGGGAGCTGTTTTTT.

There are a few counts of this clonotype. This rearrangement joins TRBV6-1 to TRBJ2-7; 7 nucleotides agree with TRBD2. The CDR3 runs 16 residues. Germline V lookup: CDR1 MNHNS, CDR2 SASEGT. Germline trimming cut 6 bases from V and 5 bases from J; bases unmatched to any gene: 16. For the CDR3, the DNA is TGTGCCAGCAGGGAGGGTTCGGGCGGGGGAACAGACGAGCAGTACTTC. It specifies CASREGSGGGTDEQYF.

The rearrangement links TRBV28 to TRBJ1-5; 7 nucleotides line up with TRBD1. The CDR3 runs to 15 residues. After removal of 2 bases from V and 3 bases from J, the junction contained 4 bases not matched to a gene. Germline loops: CDR1 MDHEN, CDR2 SYDVKM. The CDR3 region has the DNA TGTGCCAGCAGTTTAAGAACAGGGGTCAATCAGCCCCAGCATTTT. Protein sequence: CASSLRTGVNQPQHF.

The chain uses TRBV5-1 and TRBJ2-3, with D uncertain. There are 15 residues in the CDR3. In germline, CDR1 is SGHRS, CDR2 YFSETQ. V was shortened by 0 bases and J by 2 bases, with 10 bases between the two germline ends. The CDR3 loop is CASSLVRASTDTQYF. The CDR3 bases are TGCGCCAGCAGCTTGGTCCGGGCGTCCACAGATACGCAGTATTTT.

This chain links TRBV11-2 with TRBJ2-1; 12 bases agree with TRBD2. The CDR3 covers 16 residues. CDR1 SGHAT and CDR2 FQNNGV come from the germline V gene. With V trimmed by 5 bases and J by 7 bases, 9 bases remained unmatched. The CDR3 region has the DNA TGTGCCAGCAGCCTAGGACTAGCGGGGCCCTGGAATGAGCAGTTCTTC. This gives the protein CASSLGLAGPWNEQFF.

This clonotype showed up just a few times. The gene calls are TRBV5-1 and TRBJ2-5; 11 bases line up with TRBD2. Germline assignment: CDR1 SGHRS and CDR2 YFSETQ. V lost 1 base to trimming and J lost 3 bases; unmatched junction nucleotides: 2. CDR3 size: 15 residues. In DNA, the CDR3 is TGCGCCAGCAGCTTGCTAGCGGGAGGAGAAGAGACCCAGTACTTC. Its protein product is CASSLLAGGEETQYF.

V usage is TRBV18 and J usage is TRBJ2-5; possible D gene TRBD1, 5 bases. Germline values: CDR1 KGHSH, CDR2 LQKENI. The V end lost 3 bases, the J end lost 5 bases, and 7 bases lay between the germline ends. CDR3 length: 12 amino acids. The CDR3 sequence is CASSPGHETQYF. As DNA, the CDR3 is TGTGCCAGCTCACCGGGGCATGAGACCCAGTACTTC.